The next 16 T cell receptor beta chains were all read from a single sample in a study of CD8 T cells in ankylosing spondylitis. Study outcomes and limitations: In ankylosing spondylitis blood, a motif of fewer than 10 highly homologous TCR beta variants appeared characteristic.

Each CDR3 protein gets one entry after TCRdb re-called the 5' RACE reads with MiXCR. The sample records 100,000 to 150,000 distinct CDR3 sequences, roughly 15% being singletons. Which antigens these TCRs recognize remains unknown. The source material was blood, either unsorted or a sorted T cell fraction (not recorded which). The receptors were gathered from a male donor with ankylosing spondylitis.

This chain links TRBV12-3 or TRBV12-4 with TRBJ2-1; 7 nucleotides line up with TRBD1. There are 15 residues in the CDR3. V trimming: 6 bases; J trimming: 0 bases; junction bases outside the gene matches: 5. The CDR3 nucleotides read TGTGCCAGCAGCGACAGGGCGAGCTCCTACAATGAGCAGTTCTTC. Amino acids: CASSDRASSYNEQFF.

This clonotype was picked up a small number of times. V gene TRBV7-9 combines with J gene TRBJ2-7; D uncertain. The CDR3 spans 13 residues. The V end lost 1 base, the J end lost 5 bases, and 9 bases lay between the germline ends. Germline assignment: CDR1 SEHNR and CDR2 FQNEAQ (reference sequence). The CDR3 region has the DNA TGTGCCAGCAGCTTAGAGGCCGGAGACGAGCAGTACTTC. It yields the protein CASSLEAGDEQYF.

CDR3 DNA sequence: TGTGCCAGCAGCTTGGCGGGTCCGAGCTCCTACAATGAGCAGTTCTTC. Protein: CASSLAGPSSYNEQFF. This sequence joins TRBV5-6 and TRBJ2-1; D gene ambiguous. CDR3 size: 16 residues. V lost 0 bases and J 0 bases, leaving 10 bases between the germline ends. Germline CDR1 and CDR2: SGHDT and YYEEEE.

V and J are TRBV7-6 and TRBJ1-5, with TRBD1 identical over 12 bases. This CDR3 has 17 residues. The junction had 7 bases not matched to a gene; V was cut back by 3 bases and J by 4 bases. Germline V gene data show CDR1 as SGHVS and CDR2 as FNYEAQ. The CDR3 here is CASSFEGTGGSNQPQHF. In nucleotides, the CDR3 is TGTGCCAGCAGCTTTGAGGGGACAGGGGGCTCTAATCAGCCCCAGCATTTT.

This clonotype was counted at least ten times. The V call is TRBV4-3, the J call TRBJ2-1; possibly TRBD2 for D (5 bases). V dropped 3 bases and J dropped 1 base, with 10 bases sitting between them. CDR1 is LGHNA and CDR2 is YSLEER in the germline V gene. The CDR3 contains 15 residues. The CDR3 reads CASSQVPGSYNEQFF. CDR3 nucleotides: TGCGCCAGCAGCCAGGTCCCGGGGTCCTACAATGAGCAGTTCTTC.

There are a few counts of this clonotype. V usage is TRBV9 and J usage is TRBJ1-1; D possibly corresponds to TRBD1 (5 bases). Per germline, CDR1 SGDLS and CDR2 YYNGEE. The CDR3 has 14 amino acids. V was cut by 7 bases and J by 0 bases, with 13 bases left in between. The CDR3 DNA reads as TGTGCCAGCGCCCCAGGGTCGATGAACACTGAAGCTTTCTTT. It codes for CASAPGSMNTEAFF.

This clonotype was detected only once. V usage is TRBV29-1 and J usage is TRBJ2-7; D is unclear. The CDR3 spans 12 residues. CDR1 and CDR2 from the germline V gene are SQVTM and ANQGSEA. V was cut by 2 bases and J by 4 bases, with 9 bases left in between. CDR3 bases: TGCAGCGTTGAATCGCCGTTTTACGAGCAGTACTTC. This sequence encodes CSVESPFYEQYF.

This clonotype was seen more than once but under ten times. The CDR3 is CASSSASDSSYNEQFF. DNA for the CDR3: TGTGCCAGCAGTTCCGCTAGCGACAGCTCCTACAATGAGCAGTTCTTC. The chain employs TRBV27 and TRBJ2-1; D perhaps matches TRBD2 (6 bases). The CDR3 runs to 16 residues. Between the trimmed V and J ends, which lost 4 bases and 0 bases, there was a span of 13 bases. CDR1 is MNHEY and CDR2 is SMNVEV in the germline V gene (reference sequence).

This clonotype has just a few counts. The chain employs TRBV27 and TRBJ2-2, with D perhaps matching TRBD1 or TRBD2 (5 bases each). This CDR3 has 13 amino acids. Trimming left V 5 bases short and J 6 bases short, with 10 bases between. The germline CDR1 and CDR2 sequences are MNHEY and SMNVEV (reference sequence). The CDR3 DNA sequence: TGTGCCAGCAGTCCATGGGGGTCCGGGGAGCTGTTTTTT. Protein sequence: CASSPWGSGELFF.

J is TRBJ2-4 and V is TRBV21-1; the listed D gene, TRBD1, was not tested against the DNA. TRBV21-1 is recorded as a pseudogene. The CDR3 totals 18 residues. CDR3 in amino acids: CASRRGQGVILAKNIQYF. CDR3 DNA: TGTGCCAGCAGAAGGGGACAGGGAGTCATTCTAGCCAAAAACATTCAGTACTTC.

This clonotype was found a few times. The V and J genes are TRBV29-1 and TRBJ2-1; D not resolved. Trimming left V 3 bases short and J 4 bases short, with 7 bases between. This CDR3 is 12 amino acids long. The germline CDR1 and CDR2 sequences are SQVTM and ANQGSEA. In DNA form, the CDR3 reads TGCAGCGTTGACGTTCGATACAATGAGCAGTTCTTC. Translated, it gives CSVDVRYNEQFF.

This chain uses TRBV19 with TRBJ2-7; D could derive from TRBD1 or TRBD2 (5 bases each). Looked up from germline, CDR1 is LNHDA and CDR2 is SQIVND (reference sequence). The CDR3 loop spans 12 amino acids. Trimming left V 7 bases short and J 2 bases short, with 9 bases between. CDR3 region: CASTGAAYEQYF. The CDR3 DNA reads as TGTGCCAGTACCGGGGCGGCCTACGAGCAGTACTTC.

This clonotype has a handful of counts. The chain combines TRBV20-1 with TRBJ1-2, with D possibly being TRBD1 (6 bases). CDR3 length: 13 amino acids. Germline V gives CDR1 DFQATT, CDR2 SNEGSKA (reference sequence). V lost 8 bases and J 1 base, leaving 14 bases between the germline ends. The CDR3 nucleotides read TGCAGTTCACAGACAGGATATAACTATGGCTACACCTTC. Protein: CSSQTGYNYGYTF.

V is TRBV7-3 and J is TRBJ2-7; D possibly matches TRBD1 or TRBD2 (6 bases each). Trimming left V 0 bases short and J 3 bases short, with 12 bases between. CDR1 is SGHTA, CDR2 FQGTGA, per germline. This CDR3 is built from 15 residues. CDR3 region: CASSLTRGPGYEQYF. The CDR3 coding sequence is TGTGCCAGCAGCTTAACACGGGGGCCGGGCTACGAGCAGTACTTC.

This clonotype was counted a few times. V gene TRBV27 combines with J gene TRBJ2-1; D might be TRBD2 (5 bases). The germline gives CDR1 MNHEY, CDR2 SMNVEV (reference sequence). This CDR3 contains 13 residues. V was cut by 11 bases and J by 6 bases, with 17 bases left in between. CDR3 sequence reads: CAAAGGYSNEQFF. The CDR3 region has the DNA TGTGCCGCCGCGGGCGGTTATTCCAATGAGCAGTTCTTC.

A few counts support this clonotype. The V and J genes are TRBV10-3 and TRBJ2-2, with a possible D match to TRBD2 (6 bases). CDR3 length: 16 residues. The germline V gene encodes CDR1 ENHRY and CDR2 SYGVKD. Trimming stripped 0 bases from V and 2 bases from J, with 10 bases between. In nucleotides, the CDR3 is TGTGCCATCAGTGAGTCGTTCACTAGCAACACCGGGGAGCTGTTTTTT. Residues: CAISESFTSNTGELFF.